One and the same sample provided the 20 T cell receptor beta chains below, sequenced in a study of cytomegalovirus exposure and HLA in healthy donors. PCR used 60 Vbeta primers and 13 Jbeta primers. Clones were read by immunoSEQ multiplex PCR, and TCRdb kept only the in-frame ones, dropping some. This sample carries about 180,000 clones, approximately 80% of them seen once, and the ten largest clones take roughly 2%. Sequences were obtained from PBMCs. The receptors shown here come from a woman in her twenties or thirties in good health and CMV-seronegative.

For the CDR3, the DNA is TGTGCCAGCAGAAGCGGGTACGGTGGTGGCTACACCTTC. Protein sequence: CASRSGYGGGYTF. The V call is TRBV28, the J call TRBJ1-2; D uncertain. Germline lookup yields CDR1 MDHEN and CDR2 SYDVKM. CDR3 size: 13 residues. Between the trimmed V and J ends, which lost 6 bases and 7 bases, there was a span of 15 bases.

This clone has only a few counts. This chain uses TRBV28 with TRBJ1-3; D is possibly TRBD1 (5 bases). Germline values: CDR1 MDHEN, CDR2 SYDVKM. V lost 8 bases, J lost 0 bases, and 11 bases lay in between. This CDR3 contains 14 residues. Here the CDR3 DNA reads TGTGCCAGCGAGCAACAGGTCTCTGGAAACACCATATATTTT. Amino acid sequence: CASEQQVSGNTIYF.

The rearrangement joins TRBV15 to TRBJ2-7; D is perhaps TRBD1 (5 bases). Between the trimmed V and J ends, which lost 0 bases and 6 bases, there was a span of 12 bases. Germline-derived CDR1 and CDR2 are LNHNV and YYDKDF (reference sequence). This CDR3 is built from 14 residues. DNA of the CDR3: TGTGCCACCAGCAGAGATGATATAAGGGGCGAGCAGTACTTC. Residues: CATSRDDIRGEQYF.

The rearrangement links TRBV28 to TRBJ1-3; the match to TRBD1 covers 11 bases. Trimming removed 6 bases from V and 1 base from J; junction bases left unmatched: 2. Germline CDR1 is MDHEN and CDR2 is SYDVKM. The CDR3 consists of 15 residues. CDR3 nucleotides: TGTGCCAGCAGGGGGACAGGGGGATCTGGAAACACCATATATTTT. It is translated as CASRGTGGSGNTIYF.

The chain is built from TRBV27 and TRBJ2-1; D may be TRBD2 (6 bases). The CDR3 loop spans 12 amino acids. Between the trimmed V and J ends, which lost 3 bases and 10 bases, there was a span of 10 bases. CDR1 is MNHEY, CDR2 SMNVEV, per germline (reference sequence). This CDR3 is CASSLRGGEQFF. In nucleotides, the CDR3 is TGTGCCAGCAGTTTGAGAGGAGGGGAGCAGTTCTTC.

The CDR3 protein is CASSLAGGGGSTDTQYF. The CDR3 region has the DNA TGTGCCAGCAGCTTAGCGGGTGGCGGGGGTAGCACAGATACGCAGTATTTT. The chain links TRBV7-9 to TRBJ2-3, with 7 bases that match TRBD2. The germline V gene has CDR1 SEHNR and CDR2 FQNEAQ (reference sequence). V trimming: 0 bases; J trimming: 0 bases; junction bases outside the gene matches: 6. CDR3 length: 17 amino acids.

The chain employs TRBV19 and TRBJ2-1, with 10 nucleotides matching TRBD2. CDR1 is LNHDA and CDR2 is SQIVND in the germline V gene (reference sequence). With 1 base clipped from V and 7 bases from J, the junction kept 10 bases outside the gene matches. The CDR3 covers 17 residues. The CDR3 sequence is CASSIGMGLALTNEQFF. The CDR3 DNA is TGTGCCAGTAGTATAGGAATGGGACTAGCGCTGACGAATGAGCAGTTCTTC.

CDR3 DNA sequence: TGCGCCAGCAGCCTGGGGACAGAAACCTTCACAGATACGCAGTATTTT. It specifies CASSLGTETFTDTQYF. The chain is built from TRBV4-3 and TRBJ2-3; 7 nucleotides align to TRBD1. This CDR3 comprises 16 residues. The germline CDR1 and CDR2 sequences are LGHNA and YSLEER. The ends lost 4 bases at V and 2 bases at J; junction bases unmatched: 9.

This chain joins TRBV28 and TRBJ2-1; D is unresolved. Germline-derived CDR1 and CDR2 are MDHEN and SYDVKM. Trimming removed 10 bases from V and 0 bases from J, with 7 bases in between. The CDR3 runs to 12 residues. CDR3 sequence reads: CATRSSYNEQFF. CDR3 DNA sequence: TGTGCCACCAGGAGCTCCTACAATGAGCAGTTCTTC.

This chain joins TRBV5-1 and TRBJ2-5; maybe TRBD2 (6 bases). CDR3 size: 15 residues. Germline values: CDR1 SGHRS, CDR2 YFSETQ. Trimming took off 0 bases at V and 2 bases at J, with 11 bases between the two ends. DNA for the CDR3: TGCGCCAGCAGCTTGGGGGGACTCACTCAAGAGACCCAGTACTTC. This codes for CASSLGGLTQETQYF.

V is TRBV7-8 and J is TRBJ1-1; a possible D gene is TRBD1 (5 bases). This CDR3 has 14 residues. The germline V gene encodes CDR1 SGHVS and CDR2 FQNEAQ. V lost 5 bases and J 1 base, leaving 11 bases between the germline ends. The CDR3 sequence is CASSAETGNTEAFF. In nucleotides, the CDR3 is TGTGCCAGCAGCGCGGAAACAGGGAACACTGAAGCTTTCTTT.

This clone has just a few counts. This chain connects TRBV6-6 to TRBJ2-6; TRBD1 matches at 10 bases. This CDR3 contains 16 residues. Germline loops: CDR1 MNHNY, CDR2 SVGAGI (reference sequence). After removal of 4 bases from V and 0 bases from J, the junction contained 0 bases not matched to a gene. Here the CDR3 DNA reads TGTGCCAGCAGTTGGACAGGGGGCTCTGGGGCCAACGTCCTGACTTTC. This codes for CASSWTGGSGANVLTF.

The rearrangement uses TRBV7-2 and TRBJ2-7, with TRBD2 matching 16 bases. The V segment lost 5 bases and the J segment 4 bases; nucleotides outside the gene matches: 5. Looked up from germline, CDR1 is SGHTA and CDR2 is FQGNSA. There are 16 residues in the CDR3. Here the CDR3 DNA reads TGTGCCAGCAGCACGGGGACTAGCGGGAGGGGTTACGAGCAGTACTTC. Its translation: CASSTGTSGRGYEQYF.

J is TRBJ1-5 and V is TRBV11-1; 7 bases match TRBD1. The CDR3 is 14 amino acids. Germline CDR1 and CDR2: SGHAT and FQDESV (reference sequence). V shed 1 base and J 5 bases; nucleotides not matched to a gene: 2. DNA of the CDR3: TGTGCCAGCAGCTTAGGGCAGGGGGATCAGCCCCAGCATTTT. Protein: CASSLGQGDQPQHF.

Note on this clone: An end of the junction differs from the germline gene, which may be a read error. The chain combines TRBV5-1 with TRBJ1-3; 9 nucleotides agree with TRBD1. The CDR3 has 14 amino acids. CDR1 and CDR2 (germline): SGHRS, YFSETQ. The CDR3: CASSLGTGSNTIYF. CDR3 DNA sequence: TGTGCCAGCAGCTTGGGGACAGGGTCTAACACCATATATTTT.

The DNA of the CDR3 is TGTGCCAGCAGCACACAGGGTCGCCAAGAGACCCAGTACTTC. Residues: CASSTQGRQETQYF. The chain employs TRBV7-9 and TRBJ2-5, with D tentatively TRBD1 (6 bases). V was pared by 5 bases and J by 1 base, with 11 bases between. The CDR3 spans 14 residues. Germline-derived CDR1 and CDR2 are SEHNR and FQNEAQ (reference sequence).

The V call is TRBV25-1, the J call TRBJ1-1; the D gene is possibly TRBD1 (5 bases). The V and J ends lost 1 base and 11 bases respectively, with 14 bases between them. The germline CDR1 and CDR2 sequences are MGHDK and SYGVNS. The CDR3 is 13 residues long. The CDR3 sequence is CASSESGRRFAFF. In DNA form, the CDR3 reads TGTGCCAGCAGTGAATCAGGGAGGAGGTTTGCTTTCTTT.

This clone appeared a single time. Other nucleotide sequences in the sample specify the same CDR3. The V gene is TRBV7-3, the J gene TRBJ2-1; 13 nucleotides agree with TRBD2. The length of the CDR3 is 17 residues. With 5 bases clipped from V and 6 bases from J, the junction kept 10 bases outside the gene matches. The germline CDR1 and CDR2 sequences are SGHTA and FQGTGA. The CDR3 sequence is CASSLKTTSGRGNEQFF. The CDR3 DNA sequence: TGTGCCAGCAGCCTAAAGACCACTAGCGGGAGGGGCAATGAGCAGTTCTTC.

This clone was found a few times. V gene TRBV2 combines with J gene TRBJ1-6; 7 bases are shared with TRBD1. V shed 0 bases, J shed 9 bases, and the junction held 11 bases outside the gene matches. Germline values: CDR1 SNHLY, CDR2 FYNNEI. The CDR3 consists of 17 residues. CDR3 protein: CASSEALGGPIGSPLHF. In nucleotides, the CDR3 is TGTGCCAGCAGTGAAGCCCTAGGGGGCCCTATAGGTTCACCCCTCCACTTT.

CDR3 nucleotides: TGCAGCGTTGATAAGGGACAGGGAAGAATAAATGAGCAGTTCTTC. Its protein is CSVDKGQGRINEQFF. The chain has TRBV29-1 and TRBJ2-1, with 9 bases aligning to TRBD1. The V gene end was trimmed by 3 bases and the J gene end by 7 bases; junction bases not matched to a gene: 10. The CDR3 is made up of 15 amino acids. Germline CDR1 is SQVTM and CDR2 is ANQGSEA.